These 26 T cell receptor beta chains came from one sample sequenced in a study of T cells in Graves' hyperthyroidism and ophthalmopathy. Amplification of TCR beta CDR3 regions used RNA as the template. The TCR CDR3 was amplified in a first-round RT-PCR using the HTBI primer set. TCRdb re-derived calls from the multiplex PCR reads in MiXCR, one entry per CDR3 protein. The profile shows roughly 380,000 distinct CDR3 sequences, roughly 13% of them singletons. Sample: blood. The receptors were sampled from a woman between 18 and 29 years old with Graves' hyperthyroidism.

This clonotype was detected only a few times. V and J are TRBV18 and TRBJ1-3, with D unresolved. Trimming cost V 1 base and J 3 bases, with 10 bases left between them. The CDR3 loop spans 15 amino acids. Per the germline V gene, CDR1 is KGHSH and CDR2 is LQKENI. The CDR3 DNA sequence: TGTGCCAGCTCACCACTCCAGAGCCATGGAAACACCATATATTTT. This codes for CASSPLQSHGNTIYF.

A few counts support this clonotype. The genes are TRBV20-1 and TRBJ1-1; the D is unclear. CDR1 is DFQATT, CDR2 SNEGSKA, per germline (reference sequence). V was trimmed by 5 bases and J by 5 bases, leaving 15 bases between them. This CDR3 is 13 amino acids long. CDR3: CSAGVAIGTEAFF. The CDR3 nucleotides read TGCAGTGCTGGTGTGGCCATTGGGACTGAAGCTTTCTTT.

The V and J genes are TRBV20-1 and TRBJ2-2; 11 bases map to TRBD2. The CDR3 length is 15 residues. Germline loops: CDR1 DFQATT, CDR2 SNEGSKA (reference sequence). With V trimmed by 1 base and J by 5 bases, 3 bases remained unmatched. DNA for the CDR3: TGCAGTGCTAGAGCGACTAGCGGGAATACCGGGGAGCTGTTTTTT. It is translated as CSARATSGNTGELFF.

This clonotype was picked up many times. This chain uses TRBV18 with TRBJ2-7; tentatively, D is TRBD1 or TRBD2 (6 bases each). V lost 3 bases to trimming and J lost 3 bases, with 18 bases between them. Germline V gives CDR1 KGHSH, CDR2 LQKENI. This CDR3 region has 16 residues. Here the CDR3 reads CASSPQGIAEFYEQYF. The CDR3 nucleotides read TGTGCCAGCTCACCCCAGGGGATAGCGGAATTCTACGAGCAGTACTTC.

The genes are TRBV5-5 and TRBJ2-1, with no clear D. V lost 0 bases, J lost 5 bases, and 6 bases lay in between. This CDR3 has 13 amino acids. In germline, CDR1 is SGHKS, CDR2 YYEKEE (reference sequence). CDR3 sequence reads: CASSLEPDNEQFF. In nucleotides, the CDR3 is TGTGCCAGCAGCTTGGAGCCCGACAATGAGCAGTTCTTC.

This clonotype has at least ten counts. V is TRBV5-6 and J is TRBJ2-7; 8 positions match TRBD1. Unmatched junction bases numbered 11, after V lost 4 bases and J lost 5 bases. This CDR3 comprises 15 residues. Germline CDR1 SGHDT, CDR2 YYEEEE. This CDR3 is CASSPTGEGFNEQYF. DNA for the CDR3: TGTGCCAGCAGCCCGACAGGGGAAGGGTTTAACGAGCAGTACTTC.

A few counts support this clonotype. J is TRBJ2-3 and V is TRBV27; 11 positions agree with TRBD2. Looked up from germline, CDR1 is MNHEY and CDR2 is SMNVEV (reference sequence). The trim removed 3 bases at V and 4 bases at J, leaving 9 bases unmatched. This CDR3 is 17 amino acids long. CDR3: CASSFQLAGGRPDTQYF. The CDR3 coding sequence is TGTGCCAGCAGTTTTCAGCTAGCGGGAGGTCGGCCAGATACGCAGTATTTT.

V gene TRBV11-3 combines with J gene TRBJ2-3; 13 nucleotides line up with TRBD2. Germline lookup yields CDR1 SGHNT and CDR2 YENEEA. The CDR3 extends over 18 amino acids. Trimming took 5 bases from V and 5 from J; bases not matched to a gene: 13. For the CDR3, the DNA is TGTGCCAGCAGCCCCCGACTAGCGGGAGGTCGAGGGGGAGATACGCAGTATTTT. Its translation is CASSPRLAGGRGGDTQYF. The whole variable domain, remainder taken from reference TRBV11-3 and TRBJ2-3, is EAGVVQSPRYKIIEKKQPVAFWCNPISGHNTLYWYLQNLGQGPELLIRYENEEAVDDSQLPKDRFSAERLKGVDSTLKIQPAELGDSAVYLCASSPRLAGGRGGDTQYFGPGTRLTVL.

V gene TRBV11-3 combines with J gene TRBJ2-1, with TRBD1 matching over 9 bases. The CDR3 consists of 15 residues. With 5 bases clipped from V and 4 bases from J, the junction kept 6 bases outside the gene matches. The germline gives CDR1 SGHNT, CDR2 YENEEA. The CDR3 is CASSDRDRDYNEQFF. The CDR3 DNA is TGTGCCAGCAGCGACCGGGACAGGGATTACAATGAGCAGTTCTTC.

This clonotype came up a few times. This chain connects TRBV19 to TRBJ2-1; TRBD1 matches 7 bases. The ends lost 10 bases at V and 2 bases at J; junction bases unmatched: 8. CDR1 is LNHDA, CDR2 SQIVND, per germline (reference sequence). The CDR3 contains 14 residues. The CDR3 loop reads CATMTGLAYNEQFF. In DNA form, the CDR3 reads TGTGCCACAATGACAGGGTTGGCCTACAATGAGCAGTTCTTC.

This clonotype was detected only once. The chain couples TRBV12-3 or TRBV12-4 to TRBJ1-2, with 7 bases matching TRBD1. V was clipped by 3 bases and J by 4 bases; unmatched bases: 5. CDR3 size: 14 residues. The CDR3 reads CASSLVQGGYGYTF. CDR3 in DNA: TGTGCCAGCAGTTTGGTCCAGGGGGGCTATGGCTACACCTTC.

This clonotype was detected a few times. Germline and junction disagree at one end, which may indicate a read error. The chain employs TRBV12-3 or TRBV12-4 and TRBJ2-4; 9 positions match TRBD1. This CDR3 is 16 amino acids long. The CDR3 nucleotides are TGTGCCAGCAGTTACGGACAGGGGAGGTCCAAAAACACTCAGTACTTC. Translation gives CASSYGQGRSKNTQYF.

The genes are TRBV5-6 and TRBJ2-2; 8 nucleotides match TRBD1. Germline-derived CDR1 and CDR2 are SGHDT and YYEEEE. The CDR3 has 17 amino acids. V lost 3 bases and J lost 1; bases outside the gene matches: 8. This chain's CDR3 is CASSSTRQGWNTGELFF. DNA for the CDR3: TGTGCCAGCAGCTCAACCCGACAGGGGTGGAACACCGGGGAGCTGTTTTTT.

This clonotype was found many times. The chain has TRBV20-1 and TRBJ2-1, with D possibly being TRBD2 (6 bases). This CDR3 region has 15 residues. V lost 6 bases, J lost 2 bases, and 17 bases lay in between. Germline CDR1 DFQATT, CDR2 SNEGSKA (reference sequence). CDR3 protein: CSARENRITYNEQFF. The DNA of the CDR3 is TGCAGTGCCCGGGAGAACCGAATCACCTACAATGAGCAGTTCTTC.

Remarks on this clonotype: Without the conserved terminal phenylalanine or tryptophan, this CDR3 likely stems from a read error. CDR3 bases: TGTGCCAGCAGCCTTGGGAGGGACCAAGAGACCCAGTACTCC. This gives the protein CASSLGRDQETQYS. The V gene is TRBV7-2, the J gene TRBJ2-5, with TRBD2 matching over 7 bases. The V segment lost 5 bases and the J segment 0 bases; nucleotides outside the gene matches: 3. This CDR3 region has 14 residues. CDR1 is SGHTA and CDR2 is FQGNSA in the germline V gene.

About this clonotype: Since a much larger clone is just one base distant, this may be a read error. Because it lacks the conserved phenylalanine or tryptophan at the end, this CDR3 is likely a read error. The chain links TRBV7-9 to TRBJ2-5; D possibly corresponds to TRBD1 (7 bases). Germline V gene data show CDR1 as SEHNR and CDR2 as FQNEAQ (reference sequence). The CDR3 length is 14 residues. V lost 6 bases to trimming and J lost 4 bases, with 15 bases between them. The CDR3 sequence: CASSQQGTGETQYL. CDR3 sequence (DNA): TGTGCCAGCAGTCAACAGGGGACTGGAGAGACCCAGTACCTC.

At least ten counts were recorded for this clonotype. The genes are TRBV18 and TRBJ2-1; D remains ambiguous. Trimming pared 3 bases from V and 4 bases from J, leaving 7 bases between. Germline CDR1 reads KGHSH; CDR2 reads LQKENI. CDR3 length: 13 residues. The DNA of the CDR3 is TGTGCCAGCTCACCCGGGCCATACAATGAGCAGTTCTTC. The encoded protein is CASSPGPYNEQFF.

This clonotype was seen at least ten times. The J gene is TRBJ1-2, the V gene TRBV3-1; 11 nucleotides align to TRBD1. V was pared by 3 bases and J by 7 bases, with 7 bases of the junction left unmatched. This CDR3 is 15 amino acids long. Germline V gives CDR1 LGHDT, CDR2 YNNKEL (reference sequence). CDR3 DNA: TGTGCCAGCAGCCAGAGTGGACAGGGGGCGCGTGGCTACACCTTC. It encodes CASSQSGQGARGYTF.

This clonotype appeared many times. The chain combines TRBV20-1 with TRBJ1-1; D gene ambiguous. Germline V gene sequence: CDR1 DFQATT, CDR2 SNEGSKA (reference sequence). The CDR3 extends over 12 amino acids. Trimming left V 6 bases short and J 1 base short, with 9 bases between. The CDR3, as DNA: TGCAGTGCATTACGGGGGAACACTGAAGCTTTCTTT. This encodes CSALRGNTEAFF.

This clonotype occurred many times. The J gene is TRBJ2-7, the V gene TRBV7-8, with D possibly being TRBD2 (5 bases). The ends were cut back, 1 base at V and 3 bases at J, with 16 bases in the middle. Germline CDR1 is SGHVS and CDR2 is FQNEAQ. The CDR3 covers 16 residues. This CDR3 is CASSLGGSLGSYEQYF. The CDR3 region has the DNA TGTGCCAGCAGCTTAGGAGGTAGTCTAGGGAGCTACGAGCAGTACTTC.

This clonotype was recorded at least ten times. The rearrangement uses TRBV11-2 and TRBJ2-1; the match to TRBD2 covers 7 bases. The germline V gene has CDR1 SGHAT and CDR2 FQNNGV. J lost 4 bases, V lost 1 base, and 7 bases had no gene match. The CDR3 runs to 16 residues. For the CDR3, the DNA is TGTGCCAGCAGCTTAGTCCGCGGGAGTAAGTACAATGAGCAGTTCTTC. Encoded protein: CASSLVRGSKYNEQFF.

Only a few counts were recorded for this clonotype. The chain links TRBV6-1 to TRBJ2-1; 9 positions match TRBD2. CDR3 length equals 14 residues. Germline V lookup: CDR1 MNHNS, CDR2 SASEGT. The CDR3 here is CASERVAGANEQFF. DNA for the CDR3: TGTGCTAGCGAGCGGGTAGCGGGAGCAAATGAGCAGTTCTTC.

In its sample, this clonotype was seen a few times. The CDR3: CASGSSPGNTIYF. CDR3 DNA sequence: TGTGCCAGCGGGAGCAGTCCGGGAAACACCATATATTTT. The chain uses TRBV9 and TRBJ1-3; D unclear. Between the trimmed V and J ends, which lost 7 bases and 4 bases, there was a span of 12 bases. This CDR3 is 13 amino acids long. CDR1 and CDR2 from the germline V gene are SGDLS and YYNGEE.

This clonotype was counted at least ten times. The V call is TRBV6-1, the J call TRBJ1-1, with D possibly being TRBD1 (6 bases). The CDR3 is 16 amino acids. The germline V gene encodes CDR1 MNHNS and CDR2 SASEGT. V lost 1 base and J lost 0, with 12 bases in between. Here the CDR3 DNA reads TGTGCCAGCAGTGAAGAGGGGAACAGGGTGAACACTGAAGCTTTCTTT. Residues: CASSEEGNRVNTEAFF.

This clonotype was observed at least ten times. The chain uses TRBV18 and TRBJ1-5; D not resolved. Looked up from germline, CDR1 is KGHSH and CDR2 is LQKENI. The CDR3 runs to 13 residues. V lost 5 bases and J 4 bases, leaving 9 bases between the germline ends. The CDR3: CASSATLNQPQHF. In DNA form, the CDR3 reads TGTGCCAGCTCAGCAACTTTAAATCAGCCCCAGCATTTT.

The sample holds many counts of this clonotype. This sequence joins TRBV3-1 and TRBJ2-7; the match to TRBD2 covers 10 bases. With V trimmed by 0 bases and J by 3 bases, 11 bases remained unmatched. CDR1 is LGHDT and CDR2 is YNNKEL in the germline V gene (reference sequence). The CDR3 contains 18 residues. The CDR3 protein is CASSQEKREGRLIYEQYF. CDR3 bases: TGTGCCAGCAGCCAAGAAAAGCGGGAGGGACGCCTCATCTACGAGCAGTACTTC.